This entry concerns a single T cell receptor (beta chain). In the original processing: Nucleated cell counts were estimated from reference gene primer amplification. TCRdb keeps only in-frame clones here, not all; method: immunoSEQ multiplex PCR. Clone size and V and J calls were adopted from that table, with D and trimming inferred from the DNA. The sample lists 150,000 to 180,000 clones, about 89% occurring once. These data are taken from a study of blood T cell repertoires in COVID-19. The CDR3 contains 13 residues. Trimming took 11 bases from V and 1 from J; bases not matched to a gene: 7. Germline CDR1 ENHRY, CDR2 SYGVKD.

The chain joins TRBV10-3 to TRBJ2-5, with 7 bases lining up with TRBD1. This TCR was sampled from a man between 45 and 60 years old with acute or convalescent COVID-19. The sample was peripheral blood. The CDR3 nucleotides read TGTGCCGTCCGGGACAGACCCCAAGAGACCCAGTACTTC. Encoded protein: CAVRDRPQETQYF.